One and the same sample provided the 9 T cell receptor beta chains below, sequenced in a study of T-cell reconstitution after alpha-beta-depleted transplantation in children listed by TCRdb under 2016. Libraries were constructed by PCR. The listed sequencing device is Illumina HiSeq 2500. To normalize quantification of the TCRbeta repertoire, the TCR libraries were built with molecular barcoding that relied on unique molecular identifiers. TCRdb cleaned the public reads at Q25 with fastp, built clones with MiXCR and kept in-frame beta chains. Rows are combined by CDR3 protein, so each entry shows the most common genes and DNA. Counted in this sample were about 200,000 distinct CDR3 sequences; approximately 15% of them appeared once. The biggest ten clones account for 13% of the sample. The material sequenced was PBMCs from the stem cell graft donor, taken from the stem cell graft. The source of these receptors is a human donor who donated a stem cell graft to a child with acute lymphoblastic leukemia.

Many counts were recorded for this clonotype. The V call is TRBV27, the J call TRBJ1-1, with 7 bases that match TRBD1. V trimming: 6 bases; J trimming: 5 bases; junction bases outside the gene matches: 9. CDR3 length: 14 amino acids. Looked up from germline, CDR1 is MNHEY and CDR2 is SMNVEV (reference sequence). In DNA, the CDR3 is TGTGCCAGCAGCCGAAACAGGGGCGGGACTGAAGCTTTCTTT. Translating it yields CASSRNRGGTEAFF.

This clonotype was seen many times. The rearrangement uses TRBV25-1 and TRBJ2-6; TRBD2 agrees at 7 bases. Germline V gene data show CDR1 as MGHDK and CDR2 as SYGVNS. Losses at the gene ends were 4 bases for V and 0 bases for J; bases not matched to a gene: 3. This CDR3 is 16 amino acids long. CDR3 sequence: CASSVGTTSGANVLTF. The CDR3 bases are TGTGCCAGCAGTGTTGGGACTACCTCTGGGGCCAACGTCCTGACTTTC.

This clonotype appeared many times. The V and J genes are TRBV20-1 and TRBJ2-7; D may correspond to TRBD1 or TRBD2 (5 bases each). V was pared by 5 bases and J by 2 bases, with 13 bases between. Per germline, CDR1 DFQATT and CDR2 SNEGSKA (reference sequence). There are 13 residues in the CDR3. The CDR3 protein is CSAFTMGPYEQYF. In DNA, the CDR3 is TGCAGTGCTTTCACCATGGGACCCTACGAGCAGTACTTC.

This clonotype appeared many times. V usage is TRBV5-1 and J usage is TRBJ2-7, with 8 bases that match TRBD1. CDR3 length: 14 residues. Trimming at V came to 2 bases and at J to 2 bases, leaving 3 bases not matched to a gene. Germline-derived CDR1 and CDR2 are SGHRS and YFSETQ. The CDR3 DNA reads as TGCGCCAGCAGCTTCAGGACAGGGACCTACGAGCAGTACTTC. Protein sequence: CASSFRTGTYEQYF.

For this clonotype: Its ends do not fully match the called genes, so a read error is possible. CDR3 nucleotides: TGTGCCAGTAGTCGATCCCGCGGGACGAATACCGGGGAGCTGTTTTTT. Translated: CASSRSRGTNTGELFF. The rearrangement joins TRBV19 to TRBJ2-2; D possibly corresponds to TRBD2 (6 bases). CDR3 length equals 16 residues. Germline-derived CDR1 and CDR2 are LNHDA and SQIVND (reference sequence).

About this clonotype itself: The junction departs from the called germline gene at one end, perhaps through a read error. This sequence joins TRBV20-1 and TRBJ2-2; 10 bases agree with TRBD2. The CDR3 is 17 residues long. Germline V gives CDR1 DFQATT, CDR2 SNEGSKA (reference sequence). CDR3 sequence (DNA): TGCTGTGCTAGAGATTTTTGGGGACTAGCGATAGTCGGGGAGCTGTTTTTT. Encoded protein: CCARDFWGLAIVGELFF.

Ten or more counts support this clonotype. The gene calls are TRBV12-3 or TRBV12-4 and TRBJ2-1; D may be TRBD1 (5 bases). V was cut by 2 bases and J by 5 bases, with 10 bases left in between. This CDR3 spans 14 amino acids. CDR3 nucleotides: TGTGCCAGCAGTTTACGGGCAGGGCACAATGAGCAGTTCTTC. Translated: CASSLRAGHNEQFF.

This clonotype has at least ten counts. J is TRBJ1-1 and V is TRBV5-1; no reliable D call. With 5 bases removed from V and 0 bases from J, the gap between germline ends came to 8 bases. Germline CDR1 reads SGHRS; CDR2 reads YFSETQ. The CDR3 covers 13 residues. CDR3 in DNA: TGCGCCAGCAGGGAGCAGATGAACACTGAAGCTTTCTTT. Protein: CASREQMNTEAFF.

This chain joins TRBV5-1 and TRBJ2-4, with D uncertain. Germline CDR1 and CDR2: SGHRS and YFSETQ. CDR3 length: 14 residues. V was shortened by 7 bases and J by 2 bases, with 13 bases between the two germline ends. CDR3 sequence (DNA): TGCGCCAGCTCCTCCGGGCCGCCCAAAAACATTCAGTACTTC. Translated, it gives CASSSGPPKNIQYF.